The sequence of this T cell receptor (beta chain) was determined in a study of CD8 T cells in ankylosing spondylitis. Germline CDR1 and CDR2: SNHLY and FYNNEI. V lost 6 bases, J lost 6 bases, and 17 bases lay in between. The CDR3 has 14 residues. Study-wide results and limits: From matched ankylosing spondylitis synovial fluid, disease-linked clones were reportedly recovered at significantly enriched levels. Disease-associated clones were CD8+ and fairly uncommon in peripheral blood. For ankylosing spondylitis blood, a TCR beta motif of about 8 highly homologous variants appeared characteristic. Reactive arthritis synovial fluid and blood previously showed some of these motif variants.

This clonotype has only a few counts. Its antigen is as yet unknown. Using quantitative 5'-RACE with molecular barcodes, the authors made TCR beta libraries. TCRdb called the 5' RACE reads again in MiXCR, with one record for every CDR3 protein. This sample carries under 550,000 distinct CDR3 sequences, roughly a quarter of them seen once, and the ten largest clones take 0.89%. Sample: blood, either unsorted or a sorted T cell fraction (not recorded which). The sequence derives from a male donor with ankylosing spondylitis. The V gene is TRBV2, the J gene TRBJ1-2; perhaps TRBD1 as D (6 bases). The CDR3 reads CASRDTGFQDGYTF. The CDR3 region has the DNA TGTGCCAGCAGGGATACAGGGTTTCAGGATGGCTACACCTTC. Variable domain in full (rest from reference TRBV2 and TRBJ1-2): EPEVTQTPSHQVTQMGQEVILRCVPISNHLYFYWYRQILGQKVEFLVSFYNNEISEKSEIFDDQFSVERPDGSNFTLKIRSTKLEDSAMYFCASRDTGFQDGYTFGSGTRLTVV.